This T cell receptor (beta chain) was obtained from a study of CD8 T cells in cerebrospinal fluid in Alzheimer's disease. Study-wide background: Plate-based nested PCR sequencing and droplet-based sequencing measured CSF T cell clonal expansion.

Its frequency marks this clonotype as medium-sized. Its antigen is currently unknown. The germline gives CDR1 WSHSY, CDR2 SAAADI. There are 15 residues in the CDR3. CSF cells underwent 10X single-cell V(D)J and 5' gene-expression profiling. TCRdb reprocessed the 10x single-cell sequencing reads, with one entry per CDR3 protein and no DNA. Its table records about 1,200 distinct CDR3 sequences. Overall study findings and caveats: No causal link between EBV and Alzheimer's follows from EBV-specific cerebrospinal fluid TCRs, authors warned.

The sequence came from a human donor in good health. The sample comprised cerebrospinal fluid. This chain links TRBV10-2 with TRBJ1-5; no DNA is available, so the TRBD1 call from TCRdb remains unchecked. The CDR3 is CASSDGRVYNQPQHF.